This T cell receptor (beta chain) was observed in a study of blood T cell repertoires in COVID-19. Study-wide context: Whether acute or convalescent, the COVID-19 samples came from the United States, Italy and Spain. From T cells, B-cell-depleted T cells, or PBMCs came the material, which was cDNA or gDNA.

Seattle's enrolled individuals joined amid active infection and were then monitored longitudinally. Method: immunoSEQ multiplex PCR; TCRdb's copy keeps in-frame clones and lacks some. The sample gives about 180,000 clones, roughly 77% of which show up once; over 9.5% is in the top ten. V shed 4 bases, J shed 3 bases, and the junction held 8 bases outside the gene matches. CDR1 SGHTA and CDR2 FQGNSA come from the germline V gene. The CDR3 has 15 amino acids. Specimen: peripheral blood. This receptor was identified in a woman older than 75 with COVID-19, enrolled during active disease. V and J are TRBV7-2 and TRBJ2-7, with 8 bases fitting TRBD1. CDR3 bases: TGTGCCAGCAGCTATTCTTTTGGGACAGGCTACGAGCAGTACTTC. Its protein product is CASSYSFGTGYEQYF.